This TCR beta chain derives from a study of early T cells in non-severe SARS-CoV-2 infection. Study-wide background: Sequencing was performed on bulk RNA from unsorted whole blood, leaving chains unpaired. Study findings and constraints: VDJdb matching favored anti-spike CD8 responses, missing private and CD4 specificities.

As part of library construction, unique molecular identifiers were attached to individual cDNA molecules. TCRdb called the 5' RACE reads again in MiXCR, with one record for every CDR3 protein. The profile shows about 31,000 distinct CDR3 sequences, under 6% of them singletons. The CDR3 totals 15 residues. V was clipped by 3 bases and J by 0 bases; unmatched bases: 4. Germline V gene lookup returns CDR1 SGHNT and CDR2 YENEEA. This clonotype was detected many times. What it recognizes is unknown. This chain joins TRBV11-3 and TRBJ1-1, with TRBD1 identical over 7 bases. The clonotype comes from an adult who was a healthcare worker with PCR-confirmed SARS-CoV-2 infection or an uninfected control (not recorded which). Input material: whole blood. The CDR3 is CASSFSQGMNTEAFF. The CDR3 DNA sequence: TGTGCCAGCAGCTTCTCACAGGGGATGAACACTGAAGCTTTCTTT.